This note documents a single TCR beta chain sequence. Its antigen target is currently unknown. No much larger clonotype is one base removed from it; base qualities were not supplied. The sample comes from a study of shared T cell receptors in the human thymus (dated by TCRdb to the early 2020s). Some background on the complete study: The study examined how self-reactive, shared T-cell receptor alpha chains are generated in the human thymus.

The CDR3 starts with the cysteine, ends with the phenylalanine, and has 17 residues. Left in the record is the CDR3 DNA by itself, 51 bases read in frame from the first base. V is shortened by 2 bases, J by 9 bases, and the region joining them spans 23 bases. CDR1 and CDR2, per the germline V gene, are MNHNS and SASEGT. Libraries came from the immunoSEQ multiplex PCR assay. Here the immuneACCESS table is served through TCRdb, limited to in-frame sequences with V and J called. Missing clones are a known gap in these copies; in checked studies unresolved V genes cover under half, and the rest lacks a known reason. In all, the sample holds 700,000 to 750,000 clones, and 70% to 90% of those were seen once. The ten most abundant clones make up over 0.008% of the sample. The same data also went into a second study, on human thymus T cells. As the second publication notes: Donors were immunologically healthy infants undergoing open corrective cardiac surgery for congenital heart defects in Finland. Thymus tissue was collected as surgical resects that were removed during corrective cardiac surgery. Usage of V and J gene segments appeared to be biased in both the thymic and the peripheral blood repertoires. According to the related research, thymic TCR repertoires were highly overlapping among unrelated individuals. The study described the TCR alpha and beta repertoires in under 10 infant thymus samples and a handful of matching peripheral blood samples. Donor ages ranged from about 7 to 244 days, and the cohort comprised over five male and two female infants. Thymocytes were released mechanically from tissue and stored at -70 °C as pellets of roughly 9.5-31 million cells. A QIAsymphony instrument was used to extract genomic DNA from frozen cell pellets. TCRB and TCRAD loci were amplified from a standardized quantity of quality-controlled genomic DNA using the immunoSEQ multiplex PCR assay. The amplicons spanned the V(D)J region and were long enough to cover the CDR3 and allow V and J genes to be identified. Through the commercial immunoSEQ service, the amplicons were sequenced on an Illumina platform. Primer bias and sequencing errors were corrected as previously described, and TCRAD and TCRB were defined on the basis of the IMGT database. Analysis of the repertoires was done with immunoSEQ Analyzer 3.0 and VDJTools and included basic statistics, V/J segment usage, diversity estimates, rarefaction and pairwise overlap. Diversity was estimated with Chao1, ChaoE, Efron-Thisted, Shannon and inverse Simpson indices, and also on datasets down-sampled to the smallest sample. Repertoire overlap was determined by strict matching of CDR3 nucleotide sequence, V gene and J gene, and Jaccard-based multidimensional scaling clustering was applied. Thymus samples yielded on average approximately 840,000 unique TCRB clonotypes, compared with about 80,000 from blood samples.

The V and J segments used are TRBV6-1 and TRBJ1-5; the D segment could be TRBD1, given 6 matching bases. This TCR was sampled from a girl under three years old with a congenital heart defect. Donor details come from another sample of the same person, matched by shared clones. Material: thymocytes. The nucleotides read TGTGCCAGCAGTGAAAGGGGGGGTGTGGGGTGGGATTGGCCCCAGCATTTT. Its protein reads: CASSERGGVGWDWPQHF.